The present TCR beta chain was sequenced within a study of spatial heterogeneity in lung cancer. Study-level information: Sequenced follow-up PBMC samples came a median of around 2 years after resection, where available.

General study findings and limits: Follow-up blood showed ubiquitous expanded tumor TCRs less than blood at resection did.

Germline loops: CDR1 DFQATT, CDR2 SNEGSKA (reference sequence). This CDR3 is built from 14 residues. V lost 2 bases and J lost 5; bases outside the gene matches: 5. This clonotype showed up just a few times. Its antigen is undetermined. This beta chain appears as a stray read in a library generated for alpha chains; its size is not informative. In the library, each TCR cDNA molecule bore its own unique molecular identifier. MiXCR, applied by TCRdb to the 5' RACE reads, yields one record per CDR3 protein. Of about 750 distinct CDR3 sequences in the sample, about 70% were seen once. The time point: blood at routine non-recurrence follow-up after resection. Extraction of whole RNA from tumor, nontumor lung or frozen PBMC preceded unsorted sequencing.

The J gene is TRBJ1-4, the V gene TRBV20-1, with 7 bases matching TRBD1. The input for sequencing was PBMCs, taken at follow-up. The sequence was obtained from a female donor with early-stage non-small cell lung cancer. This CDR3 reads CSARPGQPNEKLFF. CDR3 nucleotides: TGCAGTGCTAGACCGGGACAGCCGAATGAAAAACTGTTTTTT.